The 30 T cell receptor beta chains given below trace back to one sample, sequenced in a study of shared clonotypes between healthy human individuals. Clones were sequenced by immunoSEQ multiplex PCR, and TCRdb holds only the in-frame ones, with some missing. The profile shows approximately 2.4 million clones, more than 90% of them singletons. Sequencing used naive CD4+ T cells sorted from blood. Stated subset: CD45RA+ positively selected. All receptors derive from a man aged 18-30 years in good health.

This chain uses TRBV6-1 with TRBJ1-1; perhaps TRBD1 as D (5 bases). CDR3 size: 15 residues. Germline V lookup: CDR1 MNHNS, CDR2 SASEGT. Trimming removed 1 base from V and 4 bases from J, with 13 bases in between. The CDR3 DNA reads as TGTGCCAGCAGTGAAGACCGCGGACAAGTCACTGAAGCTTTCTTT. Translation: CASSEDRGQVTEAFF.

The chain links TRBV29-1 to TRBJ1-1; TRBD1 matches 8 bases. CDR1 is SQVTM, CDR2 ANQGSEA, per germline. This CDR3 region has 16 residues. The V segment lost 0 bases and the J segment 5 bases; nucleotides outside the gene matches: 11. The CDR3 protein is CSVEEALDRGKTEAFF. CDR3 bases: TGCAGCGTTGAAGAGGCCCTAGACAGGGGCAAAACTGAAGCTTTCTTT.

The chain is built from TRBV28 and TRBJ2-1, with 9 nucleotides matching TRBD1. The germline gives CDR1 MDHEN, CDR2 SYDVKM. The CDR3 contains 18 residues. V lost 4 bases to trimming and J lost 4 bases; unmatched junction nucleotides: 14. CDR3 sequence reads: CASSSRDRVLGGYNEQFF. In DNA, the CDR3 is TGTGCCAGCAGTTCCCGGGACAGGGTCTTAGGAGGGTACAATGAGCAGTTCTTC.

CDR3 in amino acids: CASNGAYEQYF. The CDR3 region has the DNA TGTGCCAGCAACGGCGCCTACGAGCAGTACTTC. The chain employs TRBV6-5 and TRBJ2-7; D gene ambiguous. The CDR3 is made up of 11 amino acids. Trimming removed 7 bases from V and 2 bases from J, with 6 bases in between. Germline V gene sequence: CDR1 MNHEY, CDR2 SVGAGI.

In regard to this clone: Distinct nucleotide sequences in the sample also encode this CDR3. The V call is TRBV7-9, the J call TRBJ1-5; unclear D gene. The CDR3 consists of 15 residues. In germline, CDR1 is SEHNR, CDR2 FQNEAQ (reference sequence). The V and J ends lost 2 bases and 0 bases respectively, with 8 bases between them. CDR3 protein: CASSLSAGSNQPQHF. The CDR3, as DNA: TGTGCCAGCAGCTTATCGGCAGGTAGCAATCAGCCCCAGCATTTT.

The chain links TRBV13 to TRBJ2-5; 9 bases agree with TRBD1. The germline CDR1 and CDR2 sequences are PRHDT and FYEKMQ (reference sequence). The CDR3 consists of 15 residues. J was trimmed by 4 bases and V by 5 bases; bases with no gene match: 8. The CDR3 region has the DNA TGTGCCAGCAGCCCACAGGGGGCGAAAGTAGAGACCCAGTACTTC. It specifies CASSPQGAKVETQYF.

J is TRBJ2-3 and V is TRBV2; D not resolved. Germline CDR1 and CDR2: SNHLY and FYNNEI. Trimming cost V 10 bases and J 4 bases, with 15 bases left between them. CDR3 length equals 13 residues. The CDR3 spells CATKSARADTQYF. In DNA, the CDR3 is TGTGCCACCAAATCCGCACGGGCAGATACGCAGTATTTT.

Note on this clone: The same CDR3 can be traced to other DNA sequences in this sample. The rearrangement joins TRBV19 to TRBJ2-4; a weak D match, TRBD2 (5 bases). Trimming left V 4 bases short and J 0 bases short, with 10 bases between. Germline loops: CDR1 LNHDA, CDR2 SQIVND (reference sequence). The CDR3 runs 15 residues. CDR3 sequence (DNA): TGTGCCAGTAGTAGCGGGCTTCTAGCCAAAAACATTCAGTACTTC. Amino acid sequence: CASSSGLLAKNIQYF.

The chain is built from TRBV10-3 and TRBJ2-5; no firm D call. The CDR3 loop spans 15 amino acids. V lost 0 bases, J lost 1 base, and 9 bases lay in between. Germline CDR1 ENHRY, CDR2 SYGVKD. CDR3 sequence (DNA): TGTGCCATCAGTGAGTCGCAAGCAACCCAAGAGACCCAGTACTTC. Its protein product is CAISESQATQETQYF.

The chain is built from TRBV4-3 and TRBJ2-1; TRBD1 matches at 9 bases. CDR3 length: 14 residues. V lost 7 bases to trimming and J lost 4 bases; unmatched junction nucleotides: 5. Germline lookup yields CDR1 LGHNA and CDR2 YSLEER. CDR3 nucleotides: TGCGCCAGCAACCGGGACAGGGCTTACAATGAGCAGTTCTTC. It codes for CASNRDRAYNEQFF.

With respect to this clone: At the DNA level, this CDR3 is encoded by other sequences in the same sample as well. V usage is TRBV6-5 and J usage is TRBJ2-1; D remains unclear. This CDR3 comprises 12 residues. Germline values: CDR1 MNHEY, CDR2 SVGAGI. Trimming cost V 5 bases and J 5 bases, with 7 bases left between them. The CDR3 loop is CASSTLNNEQFF. The CDR3 DNA follows: TGTGCCAGCAGTACCCTGAACAATGAGCAGTTCTTC.

V gene TRBV28 combines with J gene TRBJ1-6, with unresolved D. This CDR3 is 13 amino acids long. The germline V gene has CDR1 MDHEN and CDR2 SYDVKM. Trimming took 8 bases from V and 8 from J, leaving 13 bases between them. CDR3 amino acids: CASRMRVDSPLHF. The DNA of the CDR3 is TGTGCCAGCCGTATGAGGGTCGATTCACCCCTCCACTTT.

This clone showed up just once. This chain uses TRBV5-5 with TRBJ2-1, with a tentative D call TRBD1 (5 bases). Trimming pared 3 bases from V and 10 bases from J, leaving 11 bases between. This CDR3 comprises 12 residues. CDR1 and CDR2 from the germline V gene are SGHKS and YYEKEE (reference sequence). The CDR3 sequence: CASSSQGWEQFF. In DNA, the CDR3 is TGTGCCAGCAGCTCCCAGGGTTGGGAGCAGTTCTTC.

The CDR3 reads CAWSTGSNTEAFF. In nucleotides, the CDR3 is TGTGCCTGGAGTACAGGTTCGAACACTGAAGCTTTCTTT. The chain recombines TRBV30 with TRBJ1-1, with D tentatively TRBD1 (5 bases). The germline V gene encodes CDR1 GTSNPN and CDR2 SVGIG (reference sequence). The CDR3 is made up of 13 amino acids. V shed 2 bases and J shed 1 base, with 8 bases lying between them.

This chain uses TRBV18 with TRBJ2-7, with D perhaps matching TRBD1 (6 bases). CDR1 KGHSH and CDR2 LQKENI come from the germline V gene. With 3 bases removed from V and 5 bases from J, the gap between germline ends came to 17 bases. CDR3 length: 15 residues. The CDR3: CASSPSSRGGHEQYF. The CDR3 DNA follows: TGTGCCAGCTCACCGAGCAGCAGGGGCGGACACGAGCAGTACTTC. Supplemented by reference TRBV18 and TRBJ2-7, the full variable domain reads NAGVMQNPRHLVRRRGQEARLRCSPMKGHSHVYWYRQLPEEGLKFMVYLQKENIIDESGMPKERFSAEFPKEGPSILRIQQVVRGDSAAYFCASSPSSRGGHEQYFGPGTRLTVT.

The chain combines TRBV5-1 with TRBJ1-6, with TRBD1 identical over 7 bases. The germline V gene has CDR1 SGHRS and CDR2 YFSETQ. There are 13 residues in the CDR3. Unmatched junction bases numbered 6, after V lost 5 bases and J lost 10 bases. CDR3 loop: CASSSTGDSPLHF. The CDR3, as DNA: TGCGCCAGCAGTTCCACAGGGGACTCACCCCTCCACTTT.

J is TRBJ2-1 and V is TRBV11-2; TRBD1 matches at 10 bases. Germline V gives CDR1 SGHAT, CDR2 FQNNGV. Losses at the gene ends were 3 bases for V and 2 bases for J; bases not matched to a gene: 1. The length of the CDR3 is 15 residues. CDR3 amino acids: CASSFGQGAYNEQFF. Written as DNA, the CDR3 is TGTGCCAGCAGCTTCGGACAGGGGGCCTACAATGAGCAGTTCTTC.

The CDR3 DNA is TGTGCCAGTAGTCGTGCGGACAACTATGGCTACACCTTC. Encoded protein: CASSRADNYGYTF. The gene calls are TRBV27 and TRBJ1-2, with D unclear. Trimming stripped 9 bases from V and 2 bases from J, with 13 bases between. The length of the CDR3 is 13 residues. Germline V gene sequence: CDR1 MNHEY, CDR2 SMNVEV (reference sequence).

The chain couples TRBV6-1 to TRBJ2-7, with TRBD1 as a possible D gene (6 bases). The CDR3 has 16 amino acids. Trimming took 0 bases from V and 3 from J, leaving 15 bases between them. Germline V gives CDR1 MNHNS, CDR2 SASEGT. CDR3 sequence (DNA): TGTGCCAGCAGTGAAGCAGTCCAGGGGACAATCTACGAGCAGTACTTC. It is translated as CASSEAVQGTIYEQYF.

Comments on this clone: Other DNA sequences in the same sample also yield this CDR3. The genes are TRBV5-1 and TRBJ2-1; either TRBD1 or TRBD2 may supply D (6 bases each). The CDR3 is 16 amino acids. CDR1 SGHRS and CDR2 YFSETQ come from the germline V gene. Between the trimmed V and J ends, which lost 0 bases and 0 bases, there was a span of 10 bases. The CDR3 is CASSLGGGSSYNEQFF. The DNA for the CDR3 is TGCGCCAGCAGCTTGGGAGGGGGGAGCTCCTACAATGAGCAGTTCTTC.

The chain uses TRBV6-5 and TRBJ1-1, with D maybe TRBD1 (6 bases). Germline V lookup: CDR1 MNHEY, CDR2 SVGAGI. The CDR3 contains 14 residues. Trimming removed 6 bases at V and 7 bases at J, with 18 bases between. The CDR3 reads CASSWAGVWGEAFF. CDR3 DNA sequence: TGTGCCAGCAGCTGGGCAGGGGTATGGGGTGAAGCTTTCTTT.

This clone was counted between two and nine times. The J gene is TRBJ1-6, the V gene TRBV2; D ambiguous. Germline values: CDR1 SNHLY, CDR2 FYNNEI. The CDR3 totals 14 residues. With 1 base removed from V and 7 bases from J, the gap between germline ends came to 8 bases. CDR3 in DNA: TGTGCCAGCAGTGAAGGACGTTGGAATTCACCCCTCCACTTT. It encodes CASSEGRWNSPLHF.

V gene TRBV6-1 combines with J gene TRBJ2-3; D is uncertain. V was cut by 6 bases and J by 3 bases, with 7 bases left in between. The germline gives CDR1 MNHNS, CDR2 SASEGT. This CDR3 region has 12 residues. DNA of the CDR3: TGTGCCAGCAGCAGGAGAACAGATACGCAGTATTTT. It codes for CASSRRTDTQYF.

Worth noting for this clone: Other DNA sequences in this sample translate to the same CDR3. The chain uses TRBV5-1 and TRBJ1-1; D is unclear. V lost 0 bases and J 5 bases, leaving 5 bases between the germline ends. The germline gives CDR1 SGHRS, CDR2 YFSETQ. The CDR3 is 12 amino acids. The CDR3 here is CASSLEGTEAFF. In DNA, the CDR3 is TGCGCCAGCAGCTTGGAGGGTACTGAAGCTTTCTTT.

A few counts support this clone. CDR3: CAWRTGVGYTF. The CDR3 nucleotides are TGTGCCTGGCGTACAGGGGTAGGCTACACCTTC. The V and J genes are TRBV30 and TRBJ1-2, with 7 positions matching TRBD1. The ends lost 5 bases at V and 8 bases at J; junction bases unmatched: 5. The CDR3 runs to 11 residues. Germline CDR1 reads GTSNPN; CDR2 reads SVGIG (reference sequence).

This chain links TRBV29-1 with TRBJ1-1, with D possibly matching TRBD1 (5 bases). The length of the CDR3 is 14 residues. V was pared by 0 bases and J by 0 bases, with 8 bases between. Per the germline V gene, CDR1 is SQVTM and CDR2 is ANQGSEA. CDR3 protein: CSVEEGGVNTEAFF. CDR3 DNA sequence: TGCAGCGTTGAAGAGGGGGGTGTGAACACTGAAGCTTTCTTT. Full variable domain (outside the CDR3, taken from reference TRBV29-1 and TRBJ1-1): SAVISQKPSRDICQRGTSLTIQCQVDSQVTMMFWYRQQPGQSLTLIATANQGSEATYESGFVIDKFPISRPNLTFSTLTVSNMSPEDSSIYLCSVEEGGVNTEAFFGQGTRLTVV.

CDR3 region: CASSFQYTDTQYF. The CDR3 nucleotides read TGTGCCAGCAGTTTCCAATACACAGATACGCAGTATTTT. The chain links TRBV27 to TRBJ2-3; D is unresolved. The CDR3 extends over 13 amino acids. Trimming cost V 3 bases and J 2 bases, with 6 bases left between them. Germline lookup yields CDR1 MNHEY and CDR2 SMNVEV (reference sequence).

This chain joins TRBV6-1 and TRBJ2-1; no clear D gene. Trimming cost V 4 bases and J 0 bases, with 10 bases left between them. The CDR3 sequence is 15 residues long. CDR1 is MNHNS, CDR2 SASEGT, per germline. The CDR3 region has the DNA TGTGCCAGCAGTGTTGAACGGGCCTCCTACAATGAGCAGTTCTTC. It encodes CASSVERASYNEQFF.

This chain links TRBV9 with TRBJ2-2; perhaps TRBD2 as D (6 bases). This CDR3 region has 16 residues. Trimming removed 0 bases from V and 0 bases from J, with 9 bases in between. Germline CDR1 SGDLS, CDR2 YYNGEE. DNA for the CDR3: TGTGCCAGCAGCGTAGCTCCGGGGGCGAACACCGGGGAGCTGTTTTTT. It yields the protein CASSVAPGANTGELFF.

This clone has a handful of counts. The chain has TRBV28 and TRBJ2-1, with D possibly matching TRBD2 (6 bases). CDR3 size: 14 residues. Germline CDR1 reads MDHEN; CDR2 reads SYDVKM. V lost 2 bases, J lost 3 bases, and 8 bases lay in between. The chain's CDR3 is CASSLSGLYNEQFF. CDR3 nucleotides: TGTGCCAGCAGTTTAAGCGGGCTCTACAATGAGCAGTTCTTC. The variable domain in full, completed from reference TRBV28 and TRBJ2-1, reads DVKVTQSSRYLVKRTGEKVFLECVQDMDHENMFWYRQDPGLGLRLIYFSYDVKMKEKGDIPEGYSVSREKKERFSLILESASTNQTSMYLCASSLSGLYNEQFFGPGTRLTVL.